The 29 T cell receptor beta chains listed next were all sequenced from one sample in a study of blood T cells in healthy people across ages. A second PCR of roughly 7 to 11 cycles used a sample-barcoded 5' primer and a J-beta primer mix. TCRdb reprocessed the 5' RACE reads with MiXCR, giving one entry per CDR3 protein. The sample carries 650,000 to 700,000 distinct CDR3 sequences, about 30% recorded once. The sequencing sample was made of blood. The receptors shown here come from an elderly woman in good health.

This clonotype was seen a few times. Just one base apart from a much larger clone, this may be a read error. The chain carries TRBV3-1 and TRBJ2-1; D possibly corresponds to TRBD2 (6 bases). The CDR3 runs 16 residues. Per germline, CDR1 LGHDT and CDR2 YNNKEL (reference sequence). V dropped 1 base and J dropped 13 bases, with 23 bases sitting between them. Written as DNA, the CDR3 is TGTGCCAGCAGCCAAGGAACTAGGGGCACGGGAGAGACCCAGTTCTTC. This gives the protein CASSQGTRGTGETQFF.

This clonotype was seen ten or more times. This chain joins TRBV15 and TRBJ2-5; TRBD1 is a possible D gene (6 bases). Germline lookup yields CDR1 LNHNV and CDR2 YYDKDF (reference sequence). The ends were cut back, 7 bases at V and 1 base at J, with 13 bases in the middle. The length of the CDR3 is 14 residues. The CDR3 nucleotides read TGTGCCACCACGACAGGACTGAGCCAAGAGACCCAGTACTTC. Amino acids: CATTTGLSQETQYF.

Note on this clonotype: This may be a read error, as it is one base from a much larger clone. The CDR3 loop is CASSLGDSPPHF. CDR3 sequence (DNA): TGTGCCAGCAGCTTAGGGGATTCACCCCCCCACTTT. The gene calls are TRBV7-8 and TRBJ1-6; D remains unclear. CDR3 size: 12 residues. Germline V gene lookup returns CDR1 SGHVS and CDR2 FQNEAQ. The whole variable domain, remainder taken from reference TRBV7-8 and TRBJ1-6, is GAGVSQSPRYKVAKRGQDVALRCDPISGHVSLFWYQQALGQGPEFLTYFQNEAQLDKSGLPSDRFFAERPEGSVSTLKIQRTQQEDSAVYLCASSLGDSPPHFGNGTRLTVT.

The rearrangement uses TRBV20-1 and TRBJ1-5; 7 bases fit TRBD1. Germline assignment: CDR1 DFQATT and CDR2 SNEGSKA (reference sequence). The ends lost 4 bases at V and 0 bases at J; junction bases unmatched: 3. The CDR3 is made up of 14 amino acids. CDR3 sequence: CSAMDRNSNQPQHF. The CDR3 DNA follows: TGCAGTGCTATGGACAGGAATAGCAATCAGCCCCAGCATTTT.

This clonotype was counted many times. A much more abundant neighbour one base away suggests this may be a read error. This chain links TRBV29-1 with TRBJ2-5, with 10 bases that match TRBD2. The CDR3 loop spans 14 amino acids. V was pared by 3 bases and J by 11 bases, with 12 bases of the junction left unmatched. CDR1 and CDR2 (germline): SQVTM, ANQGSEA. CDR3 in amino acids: CSVDTSGVYNEQYF. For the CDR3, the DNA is TGCAGCGTTGATACTAGCGGGGTCTACAATGAGCAGTACTTC.

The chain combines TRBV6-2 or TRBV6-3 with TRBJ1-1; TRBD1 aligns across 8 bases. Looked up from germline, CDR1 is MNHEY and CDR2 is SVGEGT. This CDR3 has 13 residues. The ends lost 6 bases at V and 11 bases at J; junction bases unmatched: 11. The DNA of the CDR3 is TGTGCCAGCAGGCGGGGGACAGGAACCGTGGCTTTCTTT. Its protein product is CASRRGTGTVAFF.

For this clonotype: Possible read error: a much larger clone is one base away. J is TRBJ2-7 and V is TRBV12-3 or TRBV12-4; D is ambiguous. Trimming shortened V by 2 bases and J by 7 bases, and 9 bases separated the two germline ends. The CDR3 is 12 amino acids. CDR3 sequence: CASSLPLGEQYF. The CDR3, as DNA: TGTGCCAGCAGTTTACCCCTTGGGGAGCAGTACTTC.

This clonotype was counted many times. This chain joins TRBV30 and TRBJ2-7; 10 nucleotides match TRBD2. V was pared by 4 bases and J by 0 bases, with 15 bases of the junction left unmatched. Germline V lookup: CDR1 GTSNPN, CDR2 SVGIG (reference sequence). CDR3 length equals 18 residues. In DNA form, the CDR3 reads TGTGCCTGGAACCGGGGGTCTAGCGGGGGCCAAAGCTCCTACGAGCAGTACTTC. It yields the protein CAWNRGSSGGQSSYEQYF.

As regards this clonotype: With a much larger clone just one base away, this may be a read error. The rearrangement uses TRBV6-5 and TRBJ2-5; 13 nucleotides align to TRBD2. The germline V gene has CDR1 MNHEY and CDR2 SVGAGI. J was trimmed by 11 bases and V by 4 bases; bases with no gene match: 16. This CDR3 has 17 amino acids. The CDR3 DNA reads TGTGCCAGCAGTTTTACTAGCGGGGGGGCCCCCAACAATGAGCAGTACTTC. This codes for CASSFTSGGAPNNEQYF.

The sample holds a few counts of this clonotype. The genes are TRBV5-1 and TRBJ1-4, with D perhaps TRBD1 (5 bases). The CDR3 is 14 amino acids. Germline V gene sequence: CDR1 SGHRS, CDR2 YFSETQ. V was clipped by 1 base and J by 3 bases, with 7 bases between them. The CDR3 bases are TGCGCCAGCAGCTTGATGGGACCTAATGAAAAACTGTTTTTT. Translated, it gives CASSLMGPNEKLFF.

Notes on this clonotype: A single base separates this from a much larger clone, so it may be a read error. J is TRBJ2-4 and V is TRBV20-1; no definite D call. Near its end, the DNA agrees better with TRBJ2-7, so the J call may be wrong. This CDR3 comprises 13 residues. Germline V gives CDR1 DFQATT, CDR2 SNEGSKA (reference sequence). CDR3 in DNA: TGCAGTGTTCTCCTGGGTGGCTCCTACGAGCAGTACTTC. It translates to CSVLLGGSYEQYF.

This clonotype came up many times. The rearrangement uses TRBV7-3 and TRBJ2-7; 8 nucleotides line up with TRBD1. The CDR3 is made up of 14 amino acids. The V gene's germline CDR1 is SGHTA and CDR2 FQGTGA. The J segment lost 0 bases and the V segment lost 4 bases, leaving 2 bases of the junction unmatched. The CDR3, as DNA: TGTGCCAGCAGCTCAACAGGGGGCTCCTACGAGCAGTACTTC. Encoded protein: CASSSTGGSYEQYF. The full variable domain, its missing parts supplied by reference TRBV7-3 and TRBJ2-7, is GAGVSQTPSNKVTEKGKYVELRCDPISGHTALYWYRQSLGQGPEFLIYFQGTGAADDSGLPNDRFFAVRPEGSVSTLKIQRTERGDSAVYLCASSSTGGSYEQYFGPGTRLTVT.

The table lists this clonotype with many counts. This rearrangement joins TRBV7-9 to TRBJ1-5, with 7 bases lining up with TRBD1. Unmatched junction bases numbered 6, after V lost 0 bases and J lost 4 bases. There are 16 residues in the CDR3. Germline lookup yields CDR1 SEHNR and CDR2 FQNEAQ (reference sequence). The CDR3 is CASSLALGTANQPQHF. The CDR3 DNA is TGTGCCAGCAGCTTAGCCCTTGGGACAGCAAATCAGCCCCAGCATTTT.

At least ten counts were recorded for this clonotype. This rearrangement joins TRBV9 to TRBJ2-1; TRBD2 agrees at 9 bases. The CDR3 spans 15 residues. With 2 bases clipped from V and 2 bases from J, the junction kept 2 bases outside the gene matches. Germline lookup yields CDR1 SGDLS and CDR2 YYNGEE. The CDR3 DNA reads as TGTGCCAGCAGCGTGGCTAGCGGGACCTACAATGAGCAGTTCTTC. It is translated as CASSVASGTYNEQFF.

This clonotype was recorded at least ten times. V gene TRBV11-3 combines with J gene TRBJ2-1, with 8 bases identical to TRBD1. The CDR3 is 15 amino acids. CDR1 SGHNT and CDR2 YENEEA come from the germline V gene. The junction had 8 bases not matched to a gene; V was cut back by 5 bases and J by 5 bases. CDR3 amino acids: CASSPTGGSDNEQFF. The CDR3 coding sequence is TGTGCCAGCAGCCCCACAGGGGGATCAGACAATGAGCAGTTCTTC.

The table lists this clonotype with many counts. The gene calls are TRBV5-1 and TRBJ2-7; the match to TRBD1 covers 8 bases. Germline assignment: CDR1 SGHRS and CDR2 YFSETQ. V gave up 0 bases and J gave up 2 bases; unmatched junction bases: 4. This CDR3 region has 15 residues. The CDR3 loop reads CASSLEGQGPYEQYF. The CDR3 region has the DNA TGCGCCAGCAGCTTGGAAGGACAGGGACCCTACGAGCAGTACTTC.

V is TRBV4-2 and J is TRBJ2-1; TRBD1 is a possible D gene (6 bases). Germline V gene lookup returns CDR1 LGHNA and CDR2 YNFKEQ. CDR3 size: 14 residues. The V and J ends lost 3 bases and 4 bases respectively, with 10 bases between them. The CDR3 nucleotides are TGTGCCAGCAGCCAGGGACACCTTTACAATGAGCAGTTCTTC. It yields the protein CASSQGHLYNEQFF.

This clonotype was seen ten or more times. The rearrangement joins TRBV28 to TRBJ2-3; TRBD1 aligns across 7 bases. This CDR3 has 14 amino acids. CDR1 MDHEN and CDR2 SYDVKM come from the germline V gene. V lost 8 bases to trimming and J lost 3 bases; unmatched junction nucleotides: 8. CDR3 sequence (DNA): TGTGCCAGCTCTAGGGGGCCCGGAACAGATACGCAGTATTTT. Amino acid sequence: CASSRGPGTDTQYF.

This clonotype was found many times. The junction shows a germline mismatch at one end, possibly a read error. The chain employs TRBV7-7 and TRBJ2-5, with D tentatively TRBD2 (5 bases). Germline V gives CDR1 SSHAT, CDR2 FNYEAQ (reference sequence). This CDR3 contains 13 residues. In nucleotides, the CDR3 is TGTGCTAGCAGCTTAAAGAGGGCAGAGACCCAGTACTTC. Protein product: CASSLKRAETQYF.

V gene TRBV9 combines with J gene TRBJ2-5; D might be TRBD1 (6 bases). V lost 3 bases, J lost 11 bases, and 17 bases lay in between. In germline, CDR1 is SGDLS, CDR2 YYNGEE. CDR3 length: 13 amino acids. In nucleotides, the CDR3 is TGTGCCAGCAGCGAACAGGGTTTCGGTGAGCAGTACTTC. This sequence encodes CASSEQGFGEQYF.

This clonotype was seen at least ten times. In DNA, the CDR3 is TGTGCCAGCAGCCCTCGGGGCAGGGACAACTACGAGCAGTACTTC. Protein: CASSPRGRDNYEQYF. J is TRBJ2-7 and V is TRBV9; D is perhaps TRBD1 (6 bases). CDR1 and CDR2 (germline): SGDLS, YYNGEE. The V end was cut by 4 bases, the J end by 3 bases, with 17 bases between. The CDR3 totals 15 residues.

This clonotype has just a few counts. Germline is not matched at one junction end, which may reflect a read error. The CDR3 DNA follows: TGCAGCGTTGGACAGGTCTACGGGCAGTACTTC. Residues: CSVGQVYGQYF. The chain is built from TRBV29-1 and TRBJ2-7; D perhaps matches TRBD1 (6 bases). The CDR3 totals 11 residues. The germline V gene has CDR1 SQVTM and CDR2 ANQGSEA.

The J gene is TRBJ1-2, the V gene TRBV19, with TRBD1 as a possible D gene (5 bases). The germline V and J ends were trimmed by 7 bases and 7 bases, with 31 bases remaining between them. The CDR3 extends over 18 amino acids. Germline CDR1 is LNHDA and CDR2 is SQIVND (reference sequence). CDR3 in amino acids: CASTPRAGTGTSRGGYTF. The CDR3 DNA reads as TGTGCCAGTACCCCAAGAGCTGGGACTGGGACTTCCCGGGGTGGCTACACCTTC. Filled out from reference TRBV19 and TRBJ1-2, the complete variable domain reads DGGITQSPKYLFRKEGQNVTLSCEQNLNHDAMYWYRQDPGQGLRLIYYSQIVNDFQKGDIAEGYSVSREKKESFPLTVTSAQKNPTAFYLCASTPRAGTGTSRGGYTFGSGTRLTVV.

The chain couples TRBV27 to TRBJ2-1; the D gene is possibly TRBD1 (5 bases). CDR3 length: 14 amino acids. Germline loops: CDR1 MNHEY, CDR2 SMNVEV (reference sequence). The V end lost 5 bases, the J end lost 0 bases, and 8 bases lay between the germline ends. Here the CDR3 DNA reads TGTGCCAGCAGTCCCAGGGCCTCCTACAATGAGCAGTTCTTC. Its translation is CASSPRASYNEQFF.

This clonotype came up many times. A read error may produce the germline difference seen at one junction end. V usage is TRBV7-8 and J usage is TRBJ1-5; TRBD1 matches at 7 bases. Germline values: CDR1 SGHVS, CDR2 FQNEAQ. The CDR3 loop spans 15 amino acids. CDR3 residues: CASSLQGISHQPQHF. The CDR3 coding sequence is TGTGCCAGCAGCCTACAGGGGATTAGCCATCAGCCCCAGCATTTT.

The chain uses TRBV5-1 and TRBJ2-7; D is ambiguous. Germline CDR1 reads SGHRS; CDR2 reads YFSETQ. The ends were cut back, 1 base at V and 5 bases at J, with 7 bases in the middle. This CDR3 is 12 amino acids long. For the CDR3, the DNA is TGCGCCAGCAGCTTGACAGATGACGAGCAGTACTTC. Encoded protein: CASSLTDDEQYF. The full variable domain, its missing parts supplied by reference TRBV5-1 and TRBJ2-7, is KAGVTQTPRYLIKTRGQQVTLSCSPISGHRSVSWYQQTPGQGLQFLFEYFSETQRNKGNFPGRFSGRQFSNSRSEMNVSTLELGDSALYLCASSLTDDEQYFGPGTRLTVT.

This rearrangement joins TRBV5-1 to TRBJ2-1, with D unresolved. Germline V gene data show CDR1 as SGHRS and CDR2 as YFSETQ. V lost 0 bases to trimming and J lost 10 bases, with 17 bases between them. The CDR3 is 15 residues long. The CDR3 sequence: CASSLEGLRDYEQFF. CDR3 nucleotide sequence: TGCGCCAGCAGCTTGGAAGGGCTTAGAGATTACGAGCAGTTCTTC. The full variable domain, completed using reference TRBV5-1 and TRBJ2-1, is KAGVTQTPRYLIKTRGQQVTLSCSPISGHRSVSWYQQTPGQGLQFLFEYFSETQRNKGNFPGRFSGRQFSNSRSEMNVSTLELGDSALYLCASSLEGLRDYEQFFGPGTRLTVL.

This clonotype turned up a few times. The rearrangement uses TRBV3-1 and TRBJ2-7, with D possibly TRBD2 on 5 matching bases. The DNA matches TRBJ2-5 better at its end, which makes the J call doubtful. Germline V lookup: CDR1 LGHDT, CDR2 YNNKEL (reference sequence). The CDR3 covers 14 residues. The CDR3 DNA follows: TGTGCCAGCAGCTGCCTAGGGAGCGAAGAGACCCAGTACTTC. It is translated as CASSCLGSEETQYF.

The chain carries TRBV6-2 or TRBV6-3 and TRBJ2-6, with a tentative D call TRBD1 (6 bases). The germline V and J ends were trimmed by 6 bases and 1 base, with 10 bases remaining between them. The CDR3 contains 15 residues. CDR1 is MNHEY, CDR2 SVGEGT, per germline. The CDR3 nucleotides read TGTGCCAGCAGAGATACAGGGTCTGGGGCCAACGTCCTGACTTTC. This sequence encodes CASRDTGSGANVLTF.